A single sample gave rise to the 32 T cell receptor beta chains below, sequenced in a study of T cells in Graves' hyperthyroidism and ophthalmopathy. The investigators amplified TCR beta CDR3 regions from RNA transcripts. When the TCR CDR3 underwent first-round RT-PCR, the HTBI primer set was used. Using its own MiXCR run on the multiplex PCR reads, TCRdb lists one record per CDR3 protein. The sample lists 500,000 or so distinct CDR3 sequences, more than 15% occurring once. The sequenced sample consisted of blood. The receptors originated from a woman aged 25 to 39 with Graves' ophthalmopathy.

This clonotype has more than one count but fewer than ten. This chain joins TRBV12-3 or TRBV12-4 and TRBJ2-7; 9 nucleotides agree with TRBD1. The J segment lost 2 bases and the V segment lost 6 bases, leaving 11 bases of the junction unmatched. This CDR3 has 16 residues. The CDR3 here is CASSRTGDGGTYEQYF. In nucleotides, the CDR3 is TGTGCCAGCAGCCGGACAGGGGATGGGGGCACCTACGAGCAGTACTTC.

As for this clonotype: Possible read error: a much larger clone is one base away. The rearrangement joins TRBV2 to TRBJ2-1; TRBD2 matches at 8 bases. The CDR3 extends over 14 amino acids. The germline V gene has CDR1 SNHLY and CDR2 FYNNEI. The CDR3 coding sequence is TGTGCCAGCACATTAGCGGGATCCTACGATGAGCAGTTCTTC. Amino acid sequence: CASTLAGSYDEQFF. Full variable domain (remainder filled in from reference TRBV2 and TRBJ2-1): EPEVTQTPSHQVTQMGQEVILRCVPISNHLYFYWYRQILGQKVEFLVSFYNNEISEKSEIFDDQFSVERPDGSNFTLKIRSTKLEDSAMYFCASTLAGSYDEQFFGPGTRLTVL.

The table lists this clonotype with a few counts. The J gene is TRBJ2-3, the V gene TRBV6-6, with TRBD2 identical over 8 bases. The V gene's germline CDR1 is MNHNY and CDR2 SVGAGI (reference sequence). This CDR3 comprises 13 residues. J was trimmed by 6 bases and V by 2 bases; bases with no gene match: 1. Here the CDR3 reads CASSYVAGDTQYF. DNA of the CDR3: TGTGCCAGCAGTTACGTAGCGGGGGATACGCAGTATTTT.

At least ten counts were recorded for this clonotype. This CDR3 is CASSLLGLAGGPSYNEQFF. Written as DNA, the CDR3 is TGTGCCAGCAGCTTGTTGGGACTAGCGGGAGGGCCTTCCTACAATGAGCAGTTCTTC. The chain uses TRBV5-8 and TRBJ2-1, with 16 bases fitting TRBD2. CDR3 size: 19 residues. V lost 1 base to trimming and J lost 1 base; unmatched junction nucleotides: 5. Germline CDR1 reads SGHTS; CDR2 reads YDEGEE.

This clonotype was observed a few times. This sequence joins TRBV27 and TRBJ2-1; TRBD2 matches at 15 bases. Germline lookup yields CDR1 MNHEY and CDR2 SMNVEV (reference sequence). The CDR3 has 20 residues. Trimming at V came to 5 bases and at J to 4 bases, leaving 15 bases not matched to a gene. The DNA of the CDR3 is TGTGCCAGCAGTCGGACTAGCGGGGGGGGGGGGGGGGGTTCTTACAATGAGCAGTTCTTC. Amino acids: CASSRTSGGGGGGSYNEQFF.

Written as DNA, the CDR3 is TGTGCCAGCAGGTTGGGAGGGCCCCGGGAGCAGTTCTTC. Amino acids: CASRLGGPREQFF. The gene calls are TRBV6-2 or TRBV6-3 and TRBJ2-1; 7 bases align to TRBD2. V shed 6 bases, J shed 10 bases, and the junction held 9 bases outside the gene matches. CDR3 length: 13 residues. Per the germline V gene, CDR1 is MNHEY and CDR2 is SVGEGT.

The CDR3: CASSFSPGTGRALFF. CDR3 nucleotide sequence: TGTGCCAGCAGCTTCAGTCCCGGGACAGGGAGGGCACTGTTTTTT. The chain employs TRBV7-8 and TRBJ1-4, with TRBD1 identical over 9 bases. Germline CDR1 and CDR2: SGHVS and FQNEAQ. Unmatched junction bases numbered 12, after V lost 3 bases and J lost 13 bases. CDR3 length: 15 residues.

The table lists this clonotype with a few counts. The V call is TRBV29-1, the J call TRBJ1-2, with D perhaps TRBD1 (5 bases). Germline-derived CDR1 and CDR2 are SQVTM and ANQGSEA. Trimming removed 3 bases at V and 8 bases at J, with 16 bases between. This CDR3 has 13 residues. Written as DNA, the CDR3 is TGCAGCGTTGAGTTAGGGACCCTAAGGGGCTACACCTTC. The encoded protein is CSVELGTLRGYTF.

The chain carries TRBV20-1 and TRBJ2-3; 7 bases align to TRBD2. J was trimmed by 2 bases and V by 1 base; bases with no gene match: 3. The CDR3 has 14 amino acids. Germline assignment: CDR1 DFQATT and CDR2 SNEGSKA (reference sequence). DNA for the CDR3: TGCAGTGCTAGAGGAGGGAGGGTCACAGATACGCAGTATTTT. As protein: CSARGGRVTDTQYF.

The sample holds a few counts of this clonotype. The rearrangement joins TRBV28 to TRBJ1-3, with 9 bases matching TRBD1. The length of the CDR3 is 14 residues. V was clipped by 4 bases and J by 10 bases; unmatched bases: 8. The germline gives CDR1 MDHEN, CDR2 SYDVKM. As DNA, the CDR3 is TGTGCCAGCAGTTCGCCCGGGACAGGGAGTACCATATATTTT. Its protein is CASSSPGTGSTIYF.

The chain employs TRBV5-1 and TRBJ2-1; TRBD2 matches 10 bases. CDR3 size: 15 residues. J was trimmed by 5 bases and V by 4 bases; bases with no gene match: 6. CDR1 and CDR2 (germline): SGHRS, YFSETQ. CDR3 sequence: CASSRRLAGNNEQFF. For the CDR3, the DNA is TGCGCCAGCAGCCGAAGACTAGCGGGCAACAATGAGCAGTTCTTC.

The gene calls are TRBV15 and TRBJ2-1; D gene ambiguous. The length of the CDR3 is 15 residues. Germline-derived CDR1 and CDR2 are LNHNV and YYDKDF (reference sequence). Trimming shortened V by 0 bases and J by 4 bases, and 10 bases separated the two germline ends. CDR3 bases: TGTGCCACCAGCAGAGATCGATTGGCATACAATGAGCAGTTCTTC. Protein sequence: CATSRDRLAYNEQFF.

A few counts support this clonotype. The V and J genes are TRBV27 and TRBJ2-5; possibly TRBD2 for D (6 bases). Trimming removed 2 bases at V and 1 base at J, with 14 bases between. The CDR3 totals 16 residues. The germline V gene encodes CDR1 MNHEY and CDR2 SMNVEV (reference sequence). CDR3 coding DNA: TGTGCCAGCAGTTTAGCAGCGGGCAGCTTCCAAGAGACCCAGTACTTC. Amino acid sequence: CASSLAAGSFQETQYF.

The chain employs TRBV7-9 and TRBJ2-7; a possible D gene is TRBD2 (6 bases). This CDR3 spans 14 amino acids. Germline V gene sequence: CDR1 SEHNR, CDR2 FQNEAQ (reference sequence). V dropped 2 bases and J dropped 2 bases, with 10 bases sitting between them. Here the CDR3 reads CASSLFGSTYEQYF. As DNA, the CDR3 is TGTGCCAGCAGCTTATTCGGGAGCACCTACGAGCAGTACTTC. Looking up the rest from reference TRBV7-9 and TRBJ2-7 gives the full variable domain: DTGVSQNPRHKITKRGQNVTFRCDPISEHNRLYWYRQTLGQGPEFLTYFQNEAQLEKSRLLSDRFSAERPKGSFSTLEIQRTEQGDSAMYLCASSLFGSTYEQYFGPGTRLTVT.

The sample holds a few counts of this clonotype. The chain has TRBV7-2 and TRBJ2-2, with a tentative D call TRBD1 (6 bases). Trimming removed 2 bases from V and 1 base from J, with 11 bases in between. The germline V gene has CDR1 SGHTA and CDR2 FQGNSA. The CDR3 sequence is 16 residues long. The CDR3 DNA reads as TGTGCCAGCAGCTTAAACAGGGCACTGAACACCGGGGAGCTGTTTTTT. It is translated as CASSLNRALNTGELFF.

This clonotype has ten or more counts. The rearrangement joins TRBV9 to TRBJ2-7; D is perhaps TRBD2 (6 bases). The germline V and J ends were trimmed by 0 bases and 5 bases, with 21 bases remaining between them. CDR1 and CDR2 (germline): SGDLS, YYNGEE. This CDR3 spans 17 amino acids. The CDR3 loop is CASSVGLDRFGGNEQYF. CDR3 DNA sequence: TGTGCCAGCAGCGTAGGACTAGACCGATTCGGCGGCAACGAGCAGTACTTC.

With respect to this clonotype: The junction and the germline gene differ at one end; a read error may be behind it. The rearrangement joins TRBV7-6 to TRBJ1-4; tentatively, D is TRBD1 (5 bases). Looked up from germline, CDR1 is SGHVS and CDR2 is FNYEAQ. This CDR3 is built from 16 residues. This chain's CDR3 is CASSLEGPATNEKQFF. In DNA, the CDR3 is TGTGCCAGCAGCTTAGAGGGGCCCGCAACTAATGAAAAACAGTTTTTT.

The rearrangement links TRBV28 to TRBJ1-4; TRBD1 might be the D (6 bases). The CDR3 sequence is 14 residues long. Trimming stripped 4 bases from V and 7 bases from J, with 13 bases between. Looked up from germline, CDR1 is MDHEN and CDR2 is SYDVKM. The CDR3 DNA is TGTGCCAGCAGTTCACAACAGGGAGGTGAAAAACTGTTTTTT. Protein: CASSSQQGGEKLFF.

The chain is built from TRBV4-1 and TRBJ2-7, with 13 bases matching TRBD2. Germline V gene lookup returns CDR1 MGHRA and CDR2 YSYEKL. CDR3 size: 17 residues. With 1 base clipped from V and 5 bases from J, the junction kept 8 bases outside the gene matches. The CDR3 sequence is CASSQGGGLAGVNEQYF. As DNA, the CDR3 is TGCGCCAGCAGCCAAGGGGGAGGACTAGCGGGAGTTAACGAGCAGTACTTC.

Concerning this clonotype: A read error may be the cause here, since a much bigger clone is one base away. The chain joins TRBV28 to TRBJ1-4; D is perhaps TRBD1 (5 bases). Germline CDR1 is MDHEN and CDR2 is SYDVKM. V was cut by 11 bases and J by 4 bases, with 17 bases left in between. CDR3 size: 14 residues. CDR3 amino acids: CAGSPGPINEKLFF. The CDR3 nucleotides read TGTGCCGGCTCGCCGGGACCGATTAATGAAAAACTGTTTTTT.

The table lists this clonotype with a few counts. The rearrangement links TRBV12-3 or TRBV12-4 to TRBJ2-5; tentatively, D is TRBD1 (5 bases). This CDR3 has 20 residues. The V end was cut by 4 bases, the J end by 2 bases, with 29 bases between. In DNA, the CDR3 is TGTGCCAGCAGTTGGAGCCCCTTGGACACACCGGGTTTTGCACAAGAGACCCAGTACTTC. Protein sequence: CASSWSPLDTPGFAQETQYF.

The chain recombines TRBV9 with TRBJ2-7, with D possibly matching TRBD2 (6 bases). V was pared by 0 bases and J by 2 bases, with 9 bases between. Germline CDR1 is SGDLS and CDR2 is YYNGEE. The CDR3 has 14 amino acids. The CDR3 DNA reads as TGTGCCAGCAGCGTAGGGGCGGGGACCTACGAGCAGTACTTC. Its protein is CASSVGAGTYEQYF.

The chain has TRBV9 and TRBJ2-3; D possibly matches TRBD1 or TRBD2 (5 bases each). Germline CDR1 is SGDLS and CDR2 is YYNGEE. This CDR3 is 15 amino acids long. Trimming left V 3 bases short and J 2 bases short, with 13 bases between. CDR3 sequence (DNA): TGTGCCAGCAGCGGAGGGGAACTACCCACAGATACGCAGTATTTT. It is translated as CASSGGELPTDTQYF.

This clonotype was seen ten or more times. This chain links TRBV12-3 or TRBV12-4 with TRBJ2-3, with 7 bases identical to TRBD2. Trimming removed 6 bases from V and 5 bases from J; junction bases left unmatched: 5. This CDR3 spans 13 amino acids. The CDR3 here is CASSLTSLDTQYF. CDR3 nucleotide sequence: TGTGCCAGCAGCCTGACTAGCTTAGATACGCAGTATTTT.

This clonotype has a count of ten or more. The CDR3 protein is CASSLDRLAANTGELFF. DNA for the CDR3: TGTGCCAGCAGCTTAGATCGACTAGCGGCGAACACCGGGGAGCTGTTTTTT. The chain combines TRBV11-2 with TRBJ2-2; 9 positions agree with TRBD2. Trimming cost V 0 bases and J 0 bases; bases outside gene matches: 2. Germline CDR1 is SGHAT and CDR2 is FQNNGV. This CDR3 has 17 residues. Based on the CDR3 plus reference TRBV11-2 and TRBJ2-2, the full variable domain is EAGVAQSPRYKIIEKRQSVAFWCNPISGHATLYWYQQILGQGPKLLIQFQNNGVVDDSQLPKDRFSAERLKGVDSTLKIQPAKLEDSAVYLCASSLDRLAANTGELFFGEGSRLTVL.

There are many counts of this clonotype. This rearrangement joins TRBV3-1 to TRBJ2-2, with 7 bases matching TRBD1. CDR1 LGHDT and CDR2 YNNKEL come from the germline V gene (reference sequence). The V segment lost 1 base and the J segment 3 bases; nucleotides outside the gene matches: 5. The CDR3 contains 16 residues. The chain's CDR3 is CASSQATGRDTGELFF. DNA of the CDR3: TGTGCCAGCAGCCAAGCGACAGGGAGAGACACCGGGGAGCTGTTTTTT.

About this clonotype: The CDR3 ends on some other residue instead of the conserved phenylalanine or tryptophan, so this is likely a read error. V is TRBV7-3 and J is TRBJ1-5; D gene ambiguous. The CDR3 is 14 amino acids. The V gene lost 2 bases and the J gene lost 6 bases, with 11 bases spanning the gap. The germline V gene encodes CDR1 SGHTA and CDR2 FQGTGA. CDR3 protein: CASSLYGAGQPQHS. DNA for the CDR3: TGTGCCAGCAGCTTATACGGCGCGGGTCAGCCCCAGCATTCT.

The rearrangement joins TRBV29-1 to TRBJ2-2; the match to TRBD2 covers 10 bases. The length of the CDR3 is 15 residues. After removal of 4 bases from V and 6 bases from J, the junction contained 8 bases not matched to a gene. The germline gives CDR1 SQVTM, CDR2 ANQGSEA. In DNA, the CDR3 is TGCAGCGTTGGTAGTATTAGCGGGAGGTCCGGGGAGCTGTTTTTT. Encoded protein: CSVGSISGRSGELFF.

This clonotype showed up many times. The rearrangement links TRBV6-1 to TRBJ2-3; D not certain. Germline loops: CDR1 MNHNS, CDR2 SASEGT. CDR3 length equals 15 residues. The V end lost 6 bases, the J end lost 0 bases, and 13 bases lay between the germline ends. CDR3 loop: CASRETAASTDTQYF. CDR3 DNA: TGTGCCAGCAGGGAAACAGCTGCTAGCACAGATACGCAGTATTTT.

This clonotype has only one observation. CDR3 DNA sequence: TGTGCCAGCGAGAGAGGTATAGGGGTTAACTATGGCTACACCTTC. Translating it yields CASERGIGVNYGYTF. V gene TRBV28 combines with J gene TRBJ1-2, with TRBD1 as a possible D gene (5 bases). The germline V gene has CDR1 MDHEN and CDR2 SYDVKM. The germline V and J ends were trimmed by 8 bases and 1 base, with 17 bases remaining between them. The CDR3 totals 15 residues.

This clonotype was picked up many times. J is TRBJ1-1 and V is TRBV28; 8 nucleotides agree with TRBD1. CDR1 is MDHEN and CDR2 is SYDVKM in the germline V gene. There are 17 residues in the CDR3. J lost 1 base, V lost 5 bases, and 12 bases had no gene match. DNA for the CDR3: TGTGCCAGCAGTACGTACCGGACAGGGAGTAGGAACACTGAAGCTTTCTTT. Protein sequence: CASSTYRTGSRNTEAFF.

This clonotype came up a few times. V gene TRBV20-1 combines with J gene TRBJ1-1, with unresolved D. CDR1 is DFQATT, CDR2 SNEGSKA, per germline (reference sequence). Between the trimmed V and J ends, which lost 8 bases and 4 bases, there was a span of 20 bases. The CDR3 is made up of 14 amino acids. The CDR3 bases are TGCAGTCTCACTCCCGAGGCCTCGGGCACTGAAGCTTTCTTT. This translates into CSLTPEASGTEAFF.